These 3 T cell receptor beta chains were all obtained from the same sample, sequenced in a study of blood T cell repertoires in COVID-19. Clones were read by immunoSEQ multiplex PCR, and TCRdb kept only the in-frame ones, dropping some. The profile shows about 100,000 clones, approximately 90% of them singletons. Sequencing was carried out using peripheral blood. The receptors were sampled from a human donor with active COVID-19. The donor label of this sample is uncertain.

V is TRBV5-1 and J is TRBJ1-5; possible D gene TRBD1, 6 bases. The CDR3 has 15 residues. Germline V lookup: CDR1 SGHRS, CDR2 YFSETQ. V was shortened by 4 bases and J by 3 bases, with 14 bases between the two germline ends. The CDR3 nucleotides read TGCGCCAGCAGCCCGGACAGTTCCCCCAATCAGCCCCAGCATTTT. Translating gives CASSPDSSPNQPQHF.

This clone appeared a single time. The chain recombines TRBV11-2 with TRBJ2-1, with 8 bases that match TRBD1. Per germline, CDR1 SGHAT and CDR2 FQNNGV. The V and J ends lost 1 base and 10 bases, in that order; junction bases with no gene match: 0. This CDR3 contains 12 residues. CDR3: CASSLAGGEQFF. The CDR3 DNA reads TGTGCCAGCAGCTTAGCAGGGGGCGAGCAGTTCTTC.

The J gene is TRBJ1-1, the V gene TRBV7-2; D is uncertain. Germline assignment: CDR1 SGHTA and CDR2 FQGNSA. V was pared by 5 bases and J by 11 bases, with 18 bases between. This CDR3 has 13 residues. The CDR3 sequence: CASSPVAGNWAFF. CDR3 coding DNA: TGTGCCAGCAGCCCCGTTGCCGGGAATTGGGCTTTCTTT. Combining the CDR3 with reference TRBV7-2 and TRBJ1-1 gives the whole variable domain GAGVSQSPSNKVTEKGKDVELRCDPISGHTALYWYRQSLGQGLEFLIYFQGNSAPDKSGLPSDRFSAERTGGSVSTLTIQRTQQEDSAVYLCASSPVAGNWAFFGQGTRLTVV.